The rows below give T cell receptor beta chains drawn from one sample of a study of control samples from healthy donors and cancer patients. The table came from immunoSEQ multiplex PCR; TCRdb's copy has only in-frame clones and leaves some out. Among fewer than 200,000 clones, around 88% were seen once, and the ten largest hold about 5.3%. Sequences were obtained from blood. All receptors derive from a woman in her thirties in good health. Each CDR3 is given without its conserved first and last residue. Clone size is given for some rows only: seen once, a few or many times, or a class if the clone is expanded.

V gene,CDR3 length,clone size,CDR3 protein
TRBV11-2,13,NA,ASSRSGGFTDTQY
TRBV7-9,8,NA,ASSRGTQY
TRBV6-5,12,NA,ASRKDGMNTEAF
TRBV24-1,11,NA,ATQRASTGELF
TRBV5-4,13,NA,ASSGEDRGRRGYT
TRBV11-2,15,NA,ASSTLGQGPGSSPLH
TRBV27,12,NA,ASSLWGPNTEAF
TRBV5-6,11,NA,ASSDGQLLGYT
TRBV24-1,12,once,ATSDPGGQETQY
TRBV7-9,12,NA,ASSRLSRTDTQY
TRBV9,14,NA,ASTLGSQGLSGELF